This T cell receptor (beta chain) was sequenced in a study of cytomegalovirus exposure and HLA in healthy donors. Points from the study as a whole: Being indistinguishable, some V segments were excluded, TRBV6-2 and TRBV6-3 among them. HLA allele associations emerged for about 16,000 TCR beta sequences in a later analysis, at 0.05 false discovery rate.

A remark on this clone: The antigen remains unidentified. One end of the junction fails to match germline, which may point to a read error.

13 Jbeta primers and 60 Vbeta primers were used for the PCR. TCRdb's table, derived via immunoSEQ multiplex PCR, lists solely in-frame clones and lacks some. The sample yields about 180,000 clones, about 80% seen once. Germline V CDR1 and CDR2: MNHNY, SVGAGI (reference sequence). The CDR3 has 13 amino acids. This TCR was sampled from a woman aged 30 to 39 in good health and CMV-seronegative. The sample was PBMCs. This chain uses TRBV6-6 with TRBJ2-7, with TRBD2 identical over 7 bases. CDR3 protein: CASSSSGLYGQYF. CDR3 coding DNA: TGTGCCAGCAGTTCTAGCGGACTTTACGGGCAGTACTTC.